The present entry profiles one TCR beta chain with its context. Its specificity is unknown. The data stem from a study of beta chain features in type 1 diabetes. Study conclusions and caveats: Patients with Type 1 diabetes showed moderately but significantly shorter TCRB CDR3s in all four CD4+ subsets.

Every isolated RNA sample was fully reverse transcribed, so sequencing captured expressed TCRB transcripts. Libraries were prepared by immunoSEQ multiplex PCR; TCRdb keeps only in-frame clonotypes and omits some of them. This table holds hundreds of thousands of clones, about 14% found once. The receptor's source is a man aged 25 to 40 in good health. Source material: central memory CD4+ T cells from blood.

CDR3 in DNA: TGTGCCAGCAGCCCGGCGGGTGGAATCGAAAATTCACCCCTCCACTTT. Amino acids: CASSPAGGIENSPLHF. The chain couples TRBV7-2 to TRBJ1-6; no firm D call. This CDR3 region has 16 residues. V lost 5 bases and J 7 bases, leaving 18 bases between the germline ends. Per the germline V gene, CDR1 is SGHTA and CDR2 is FQGNSA.